Listed below are T cell receptor beta chains from one sample, sequenced in a study of radiotherapy plus CTLA-4 blockade in lung cancer. Profiled with immunoSEQ multiplex PCR; TCRdb holds only in-frame clones, not every one. The sample carries roughly 50,000 clones, about 88% recorded once. Sequencing used peripheral blood, obtained from a patient treated with radiotherapy plus ipilimumab. These receptors all stem from a human donor with non-small cell lung cancer that progressed on radiotherapy plus ipilimumab. Some clones in this sample may be carry-over from other donors' samples. Both conserved end residues are part of each CDR3. The D gene is left open where the match is weak. Size tells how often a clone was seen (once, few, many) or the class of an expanded clone, and some rows leave it out.

d_gene,j_gene,abundance,v_gene,CDR3nt,CDR3aa
.,TRBJ2-1,few,TRBV21-1,TGTGCCAGCAGCAGTACAGGGTACTACAATGAGCAGTTCTTC,CASSSTGYYNEQFF
.,TRBJ2-1,.,TRBV14,TGTGCCAGCAGCCAATTAGCCGGAAATGAGCAGTTCTTC,CASSQLAGNEQFF
TRBD2,TRBJ2-1,.,TRBV19,TGTGCCAGTAGTGCAGGGACTAGCGGGAGGCTCTACAATGAGCAGTTCTTC,CASSAGTSGRLYNEQFF
.,TRBJ1-1,.,TRBV9,TGTGCCAGCAGCGTAGATGCGGGGGAAACTGAAGCTTTCTTT,CASSVDAGETEAFF
.,TRBJ2-5,few,TRBV4-3,TGCGCCAGCAGCCAAGAAAGCCCAGGAGGGTACCAAGAGACCCAGTACTTC,CASSQESPGGYQETQYF
.,TRBJ1-5,.,TRBV2,TGTGCCAGCAGCCAGGGCTCTCTGACTTATCAGCCCCAGCATTTT,CASSQGSLTYQPQHF
.,TRBJ1-2,.,TRBV7-6,TGTGCCAGCAGCTTAGTGGAGGGAGCAAACTATGGCTACACCTTC,CASSLVEGANYGYTF
.,TRBJ1-4,.,TRBV6-1,TGTGCCAGCAGTGAAGGAGGAGACAATGAAAAACTGTTTTTT,CASSEGGDNEKLFF
.,TRBJ2-7,.,TRBV20-1,TGCAGTGCTAGTTCAGGTCACGAGCAGTACTTC,CSASSGHEQYF
.,TRBJ2-7,once,TRBV14,TGTGCCAGCAGCCAAGATCGCGTGGGGCGGGACCTCTACGAGCAGTACTTC,CASSQDRVGRDLYEQYF